What follows is one T cell receptor beta chain and its context. Its target is not known. From the roughly 120-subject validation cohort, which was separate from the roughly 690-subject first cohort, the donors were drawn. The data belong to a study of cytomegalovirus exposure and HLA in healthy donors. Study results and limitations: Cytomegalovirus association was assigned to about 150 TCR beta chains.

The length of the CDR3 is 15 residues. CDR1 and CDR2 from the germline V gene are SGHDN and FVKESK. V was clipped by 4 bases and J by 2 bases; unmatched bases: 6. TCRdb's table, derived via immunoSEQ multiplex PCR, lists solely in-frame clones and lacks some. The sample lists about 98,000 clones; around 88% were seen once. This receptor was obtained from a woman aged 25 to 39 in good health and CMV-seronegative. The rearrangement uses TRBV14 and TRBJ2-5; 8 nucleotides match TRBD1. The sample was PBMCs. This chain's CDR3 is CASSRWTGTQETQYF. In nucleotides, the CDR3 is TGTGCCAGCAGCCGCTGGACAGGGACGCAAGAGACCCAGTACTTC.